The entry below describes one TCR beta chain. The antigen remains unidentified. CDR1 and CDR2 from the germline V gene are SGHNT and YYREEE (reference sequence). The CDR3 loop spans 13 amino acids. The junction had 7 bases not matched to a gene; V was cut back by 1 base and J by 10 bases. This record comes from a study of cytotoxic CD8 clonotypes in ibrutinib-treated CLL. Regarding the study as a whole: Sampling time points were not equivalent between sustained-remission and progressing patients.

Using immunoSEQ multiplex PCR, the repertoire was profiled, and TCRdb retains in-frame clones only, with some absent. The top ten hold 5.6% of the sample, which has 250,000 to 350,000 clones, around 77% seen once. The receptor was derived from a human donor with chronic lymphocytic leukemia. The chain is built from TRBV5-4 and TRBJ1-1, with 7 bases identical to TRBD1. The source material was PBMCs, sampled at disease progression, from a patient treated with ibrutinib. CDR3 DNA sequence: TGTGCCAGCAGCTTGTACCAGGGGGTTGGAGCTTTCTTT. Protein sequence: CASSLYQGVGAFF.